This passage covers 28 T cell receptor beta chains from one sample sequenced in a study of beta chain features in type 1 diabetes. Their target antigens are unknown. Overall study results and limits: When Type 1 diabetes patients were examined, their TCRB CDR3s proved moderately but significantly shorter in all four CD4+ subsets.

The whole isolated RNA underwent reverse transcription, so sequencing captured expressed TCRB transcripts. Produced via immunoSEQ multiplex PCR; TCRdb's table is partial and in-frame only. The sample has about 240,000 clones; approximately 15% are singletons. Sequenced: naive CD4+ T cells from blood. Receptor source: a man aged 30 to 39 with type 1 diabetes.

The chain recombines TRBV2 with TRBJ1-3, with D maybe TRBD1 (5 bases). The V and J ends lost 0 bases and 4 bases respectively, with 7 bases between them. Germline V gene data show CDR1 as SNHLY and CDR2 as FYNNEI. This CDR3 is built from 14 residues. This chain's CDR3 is CASSEAGAGNTIYF. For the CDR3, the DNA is TGTGCCAGCAGTGAAGCAGGGGCAGGAAACACCATATATTTT.

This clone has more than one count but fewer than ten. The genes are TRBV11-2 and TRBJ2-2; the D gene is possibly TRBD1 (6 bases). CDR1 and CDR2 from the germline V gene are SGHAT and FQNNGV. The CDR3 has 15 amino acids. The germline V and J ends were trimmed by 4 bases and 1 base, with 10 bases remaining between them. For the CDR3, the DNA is TGTGCCAGCAGCTACAGGGTGAGGAACACCGGGGAGCTGTTTTTT. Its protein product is CASSYRVRNTGELFF.

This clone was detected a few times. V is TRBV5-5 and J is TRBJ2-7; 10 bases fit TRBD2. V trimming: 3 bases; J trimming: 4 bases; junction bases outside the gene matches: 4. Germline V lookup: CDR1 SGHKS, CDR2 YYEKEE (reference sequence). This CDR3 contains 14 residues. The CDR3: CASSSEAGGYEQYF. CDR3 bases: TGTGCCAGCAGCTCGGAAGCGGGGGGGTACGAGCAGTACTTC.

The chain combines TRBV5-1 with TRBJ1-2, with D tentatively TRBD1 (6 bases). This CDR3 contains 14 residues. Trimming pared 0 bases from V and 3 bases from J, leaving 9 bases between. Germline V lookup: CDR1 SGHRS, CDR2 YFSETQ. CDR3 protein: CASSLEPGDYGYTF. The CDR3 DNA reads TGCGCCAGCAGCTTGGAGCCAGGGGACTATGGCTACACCTTC.

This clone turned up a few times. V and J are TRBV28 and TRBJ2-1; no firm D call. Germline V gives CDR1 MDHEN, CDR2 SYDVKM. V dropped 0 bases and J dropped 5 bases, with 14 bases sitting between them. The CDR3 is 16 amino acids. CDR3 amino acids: CASSLWSLSGHNEQFF. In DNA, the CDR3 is TGTGCCAGCAGTTTATGGTCTCTCTCTGGGCACAATGAGCAGTTCTTC.

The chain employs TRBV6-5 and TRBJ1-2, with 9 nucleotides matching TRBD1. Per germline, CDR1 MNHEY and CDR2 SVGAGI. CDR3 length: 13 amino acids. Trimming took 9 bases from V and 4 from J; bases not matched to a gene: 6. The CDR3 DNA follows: TGTGCCAGTTACAGGGGGCCCAGCTATGGCTACACCTTC. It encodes CASYRGPSYGYTF.

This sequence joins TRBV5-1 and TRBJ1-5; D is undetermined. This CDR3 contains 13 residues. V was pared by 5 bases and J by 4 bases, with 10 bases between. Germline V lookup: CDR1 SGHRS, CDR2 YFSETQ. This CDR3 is CASRGDLNQPQHF. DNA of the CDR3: TGCGCCAGCAGGGGCGACCTAAATCAGCCCCAGCATTTT.

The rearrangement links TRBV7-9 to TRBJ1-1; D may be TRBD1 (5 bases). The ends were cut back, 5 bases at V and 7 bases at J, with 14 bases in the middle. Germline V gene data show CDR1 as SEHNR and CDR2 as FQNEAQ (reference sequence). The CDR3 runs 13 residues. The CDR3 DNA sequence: TGTGCCAGCAGCCCTCAGGGTAATGTTGAAGCTTTCTTT. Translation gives CASSPQGNVEAFF.

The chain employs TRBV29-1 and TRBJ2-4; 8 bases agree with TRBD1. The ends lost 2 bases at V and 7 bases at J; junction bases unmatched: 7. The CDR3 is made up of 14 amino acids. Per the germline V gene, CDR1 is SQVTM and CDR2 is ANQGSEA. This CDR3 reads CSVELGQGRNIQYF. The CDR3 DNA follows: TGCAGCGTTGAACTCGGACAGGGAAGGAACATTCAGTACTTC.

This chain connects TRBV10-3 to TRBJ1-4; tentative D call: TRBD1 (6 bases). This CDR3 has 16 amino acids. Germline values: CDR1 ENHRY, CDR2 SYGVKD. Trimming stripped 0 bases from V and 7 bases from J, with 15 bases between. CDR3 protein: CAISESTGNLGEKLFF. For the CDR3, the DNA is TGTGCCATCAGTGAGTCGACAGGAAACTTGGGTGAAAAACTGTTTTTT.

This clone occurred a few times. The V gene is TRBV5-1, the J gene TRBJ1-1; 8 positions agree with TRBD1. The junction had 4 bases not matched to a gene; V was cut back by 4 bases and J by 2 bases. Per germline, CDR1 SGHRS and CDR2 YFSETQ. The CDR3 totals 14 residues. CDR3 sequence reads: CASSMTGANTEAFF. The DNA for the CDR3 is TGCGCCAGCAGCATGACAGGGGCAAACACTGAAGCTTTCTTT. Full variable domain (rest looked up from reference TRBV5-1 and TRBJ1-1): KAGVTQTPRYLIKTRGQQVTLSCSPISGHRSVSWYQQTPGQGLQFLFEYFSETQRNKGNFPGRFSGRQFSNSRSEMNVSTLELGDSALYLCASSMTGANTEAFFGQGTRLTVV.

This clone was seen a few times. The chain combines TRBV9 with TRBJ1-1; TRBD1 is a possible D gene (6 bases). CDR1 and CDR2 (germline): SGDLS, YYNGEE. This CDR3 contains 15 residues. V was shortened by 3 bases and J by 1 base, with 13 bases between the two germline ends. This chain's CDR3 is CASSAETGPNTEAFF. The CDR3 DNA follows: TGTGCCAGCAGCGCAGAGACAGGACCGAACACTGAAGCTTTCTTT. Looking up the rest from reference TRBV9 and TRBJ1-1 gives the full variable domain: DSGVTQTPKHLITATGQRVTLRCSPRSGDLSVYWYQQSLDQGLQFLIQYYNGEERAKGNILERFSAQQFPDLHSELNLSSLELGDSALYFCASSAETGPNTEAFFGQGTRLTVV.

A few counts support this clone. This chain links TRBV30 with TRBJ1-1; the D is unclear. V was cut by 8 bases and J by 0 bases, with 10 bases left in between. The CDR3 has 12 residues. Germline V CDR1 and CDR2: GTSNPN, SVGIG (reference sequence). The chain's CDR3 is CARGGVNTEAFF. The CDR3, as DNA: TGTGCCCGCGGCGGGGTGAACACTGAAGCTTTCTTT.

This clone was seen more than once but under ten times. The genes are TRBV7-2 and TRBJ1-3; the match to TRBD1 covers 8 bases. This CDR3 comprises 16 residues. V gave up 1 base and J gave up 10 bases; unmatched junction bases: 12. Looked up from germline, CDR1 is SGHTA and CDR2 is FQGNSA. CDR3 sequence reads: CASSLGALDRAVTIYF. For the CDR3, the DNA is TGTGCCAGCAGCTTAGGGGCACTGGACAGGGCAGTGACCATATATTTT.

This CDR3 reads CASSPGLADPYNEQFF. The CDR3 nucleotides are TGTGCCAGCAGCCCTGGACTAGCAGATCCTTACAATGAGCAGTTCTTC. The rearrangement links TRBV11-2 to TRBJ2-1, with 8 bases fitting TRBD2. The CDR3 is 16 residues long. Per germline, CDR1 SGHAT and CDR2 FQNNGV. V shed 5 bases and J 4 bases; nucleotides not matched to a gene: 10.

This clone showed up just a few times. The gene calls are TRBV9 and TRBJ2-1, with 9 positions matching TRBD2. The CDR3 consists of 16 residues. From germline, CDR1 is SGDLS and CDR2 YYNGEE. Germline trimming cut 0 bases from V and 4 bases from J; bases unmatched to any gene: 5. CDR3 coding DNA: TGTGCCAGCAGCGTAGGGGGCGGGGGGGGATACAATGAGCAGTTCTTC. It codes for CASSVGGGGGYNEQFF. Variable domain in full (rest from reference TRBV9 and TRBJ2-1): DSGVTQTPKHLITATGQRVTLRCSPRSGDLSVYWYQQSLDQGLQFLIQYYNGEERAKGNILERFSAQQFPDLHSELNLSSLELGDSALYFCASSVGGGGGYNEQFFGPGTRLTVL.

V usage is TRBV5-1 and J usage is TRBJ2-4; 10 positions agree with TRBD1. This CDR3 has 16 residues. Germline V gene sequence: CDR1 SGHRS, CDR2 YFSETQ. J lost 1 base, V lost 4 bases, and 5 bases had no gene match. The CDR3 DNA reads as TGCGCCAGCAGCACTCCGGGACAGGGGGCCAAAAACATTCAGTACTTC. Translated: CASSTPGQGAKNIQYF.

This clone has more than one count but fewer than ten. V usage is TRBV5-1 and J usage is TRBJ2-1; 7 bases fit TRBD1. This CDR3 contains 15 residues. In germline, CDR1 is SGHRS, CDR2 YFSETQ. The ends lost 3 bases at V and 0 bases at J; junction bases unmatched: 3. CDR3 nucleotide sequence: TGCGCCAGCAGCTCCGGACAGGACTCCTACAATGAGCAGTTCTTC. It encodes CASSSGQDSYNEQFF.

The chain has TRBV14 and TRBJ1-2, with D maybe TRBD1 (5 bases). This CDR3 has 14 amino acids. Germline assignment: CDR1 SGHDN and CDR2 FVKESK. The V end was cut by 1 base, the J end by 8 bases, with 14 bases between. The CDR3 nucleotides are TGTGCCAGCAGCCAAGGATCGGGGACTGAGGGCTACACCTTC. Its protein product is CASSQGSGTEGYTF.

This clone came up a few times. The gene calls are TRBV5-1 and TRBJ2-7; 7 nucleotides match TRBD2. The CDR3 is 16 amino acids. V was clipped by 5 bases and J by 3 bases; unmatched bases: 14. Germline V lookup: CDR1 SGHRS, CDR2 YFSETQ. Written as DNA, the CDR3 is TGCGCCAGCAGTAACGCGGGGACTATCACAAACTACGAGCAGTACTTC. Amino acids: CASSNAGTITNYEQYF. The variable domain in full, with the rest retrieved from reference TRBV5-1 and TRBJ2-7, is KAGVTQTPRYLIKTRGQQVTLSCSPISGHRSVSWYQQTPGQGLQFLFEYFSETQRNKGNFPGRFSGRQFSNSRSEMNVSTLELGDSALYLCASSNAGTITNYEQYFGPGTRLTVT.

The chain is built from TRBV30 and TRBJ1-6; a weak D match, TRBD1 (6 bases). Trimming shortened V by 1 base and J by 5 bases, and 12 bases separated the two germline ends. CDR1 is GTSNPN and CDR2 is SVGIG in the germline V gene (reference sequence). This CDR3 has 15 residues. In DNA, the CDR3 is TGTGCCTGGAGTGGTAGGGGGTTCGATAATTCACCCCTCCACTTT. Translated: CAWSGRGFDNSPLHF.

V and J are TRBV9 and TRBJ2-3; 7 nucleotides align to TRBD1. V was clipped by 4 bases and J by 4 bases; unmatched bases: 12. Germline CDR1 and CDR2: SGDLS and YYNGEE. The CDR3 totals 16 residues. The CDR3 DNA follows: TGTGCCAGCAGCCCCAAGACGAGGGGGCCCCCAGATACGCAGTATTTT. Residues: CASSPKTRGPPDTQYF.

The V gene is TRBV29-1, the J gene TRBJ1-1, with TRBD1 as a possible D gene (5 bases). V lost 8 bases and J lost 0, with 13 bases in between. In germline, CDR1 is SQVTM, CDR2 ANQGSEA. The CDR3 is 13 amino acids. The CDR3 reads CSLDRIMNTEAFF. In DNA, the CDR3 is TGCAGCTTAGACAGAATTATGAACACTGAAGCTTTCTTT.

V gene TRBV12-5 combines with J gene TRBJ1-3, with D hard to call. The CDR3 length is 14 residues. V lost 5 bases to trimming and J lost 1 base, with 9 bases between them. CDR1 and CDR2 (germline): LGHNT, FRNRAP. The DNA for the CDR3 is TGTGCTAGTGGTCCGGGAGAATCTGGAAACACCATATATTTT. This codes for CASGPGESGNTIYF.

The CDR3 loop is CASSQGSVAGAYEQYF. CDR3 sequence (DNA): TGTGCCAGCAGCCAAGGGTCGGTAGCGGGAGCCTACGAGCAGTACTTC. This chain joins TRBV4-2 and TRBJ2-7; 9 bases match TRBD2. Unmatched junction bases numbered 6, after V lost 1 base and J lost 2 bases. Germline assignment: CDR1 LGHNA and CDR2 YNFKEQ. The CDR3 length is 16 residues.

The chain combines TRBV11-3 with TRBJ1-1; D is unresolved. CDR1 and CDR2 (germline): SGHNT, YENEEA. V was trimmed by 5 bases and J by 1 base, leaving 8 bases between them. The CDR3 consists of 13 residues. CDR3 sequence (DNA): TGTGCCAGCAGCACGACTGAGAACACTGAAGCTTTCTTT. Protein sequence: CASSTTENTEAFF.

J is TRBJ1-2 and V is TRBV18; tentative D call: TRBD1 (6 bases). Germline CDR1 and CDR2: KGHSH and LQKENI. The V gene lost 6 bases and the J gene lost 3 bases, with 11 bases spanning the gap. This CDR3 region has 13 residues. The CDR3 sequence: CASSVRTDYGYTF. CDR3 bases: TGTGCCAGCTCCGTTCGGACAGACTATGGCTACACCTTC.

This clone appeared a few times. CDR3 in amino acids: CASGLLRQGAGEKLFF. The CDR3 nucleotides are TGCGCCAGTGGCCTCCTCCGACAGGGGGCTGGTGAAAAACTGTTTTTT. This chain joins TRBV4-1 and TRBJ1-4, with 10 bases identical to TRBD1. The V and J ends lost 9 bases and 7 bases, in that order; junction bases with no gene match: 14. The CDR3 spans 16 residues. CDR1 MGHRA and CDR2 YSYEKL come from the germline V gene.